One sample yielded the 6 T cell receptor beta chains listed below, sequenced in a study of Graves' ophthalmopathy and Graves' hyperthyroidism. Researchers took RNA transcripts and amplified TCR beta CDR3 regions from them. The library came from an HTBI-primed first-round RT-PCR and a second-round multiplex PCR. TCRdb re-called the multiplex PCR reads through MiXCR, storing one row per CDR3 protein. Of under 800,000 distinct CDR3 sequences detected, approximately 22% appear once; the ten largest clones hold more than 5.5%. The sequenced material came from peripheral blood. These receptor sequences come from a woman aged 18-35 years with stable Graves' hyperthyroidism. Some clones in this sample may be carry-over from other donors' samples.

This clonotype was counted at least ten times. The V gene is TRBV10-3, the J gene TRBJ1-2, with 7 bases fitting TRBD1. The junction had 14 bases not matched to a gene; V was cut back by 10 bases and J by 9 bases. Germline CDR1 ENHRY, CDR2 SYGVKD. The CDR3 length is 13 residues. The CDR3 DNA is TGTGCCACTCAGGGGGACAATCGTTGGAGCTACACCTTC. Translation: CATQGDNRWSYTF.

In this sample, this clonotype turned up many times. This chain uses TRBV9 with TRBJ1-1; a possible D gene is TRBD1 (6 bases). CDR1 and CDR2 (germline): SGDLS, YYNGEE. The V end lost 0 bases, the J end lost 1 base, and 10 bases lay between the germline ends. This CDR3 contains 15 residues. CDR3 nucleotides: TGTGCCAGCAGCGTAGCTGGACAGAGGAACACTGAAGCTTTCTTT. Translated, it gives CASSVAGQRNTEAFF.

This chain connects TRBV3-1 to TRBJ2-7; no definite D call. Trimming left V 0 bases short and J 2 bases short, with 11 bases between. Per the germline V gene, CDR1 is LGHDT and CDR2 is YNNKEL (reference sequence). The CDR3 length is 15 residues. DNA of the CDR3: TGTGCCAGCAGCCAAGATCTGGGCGGCACCTACGAGCAGTACTTC. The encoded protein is CASSQDLGGTYEQYF.

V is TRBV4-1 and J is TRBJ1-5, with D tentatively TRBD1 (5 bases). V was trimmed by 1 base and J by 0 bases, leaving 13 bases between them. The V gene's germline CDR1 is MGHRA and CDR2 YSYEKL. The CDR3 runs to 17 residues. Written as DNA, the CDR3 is TGCGCCAGCAGCCAAGGGTGGGGACGTTATAGCAATCAGCCCCAGCATTTT. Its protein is CASSQGWGRYSNQPQHF.

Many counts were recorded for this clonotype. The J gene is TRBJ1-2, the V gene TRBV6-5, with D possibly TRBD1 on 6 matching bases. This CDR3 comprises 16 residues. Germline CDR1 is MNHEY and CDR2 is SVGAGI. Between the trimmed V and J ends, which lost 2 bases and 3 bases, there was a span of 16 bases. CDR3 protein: CASSYNGQTLDYGYTF. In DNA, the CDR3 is TGTGCCAGCAGTTACAACGGACAGACGCTGGACTATGGCTACACCTTC.

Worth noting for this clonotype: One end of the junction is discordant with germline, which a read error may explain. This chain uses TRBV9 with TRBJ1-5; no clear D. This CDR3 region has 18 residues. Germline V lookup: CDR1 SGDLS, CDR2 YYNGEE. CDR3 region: CASSTFGKEGTSNQPQHF. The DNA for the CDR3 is TGTGCCAGCAGCACCTTCGGCAAGGAGGGTACTAGCAATCAGCCTCAGCATTTT.